Shown below are 21 T cell receptor beta chains from a single sample sequenced in a study of cytomegalovirus exposure and HLA in healthy donors. The PCR ran on 60 Vbeta and 13 Jbeta primers. The protocol was immunoSEQ multiplex PCR, while the TCRdb copy is restricted to in-frame clones and leaves out a portion. The sample lists 100,000 to 150,000 clones, roughly three quarters occurring once. Sequencing was performed on PBMCs. The receptors derive from a woman aged 60 to 75 in good health and CMV-seronegative.

Written as DNA, the CDR3 is TGTGCCAGCAGCTTGGACACCGCTGCCCGGAACACTGAAGCTTTCTTT. This codes for CASSLDTAARNTEAFF. This sequence joins TRBV5-4 and TRBJ1-1, with D unclear. CDR3 length equals 16 residues. Trimming took off 0 bases at V and 1 base at J, with 13 bases between the two ends. The germline gives CDR1 SGHNT, CDR2 YYREEE (reference sequence).

The gene calls are TRBV5-1 and TRBJ2-7, with 9 nucleotides matching TRBD1. The V gene end was trimmed by 1 base and the J gene end by 5 bases; junction bases not matched to a gene: 7. CDR1 SGHRS and CDR2 YFSETQ come from the germline V gene. The CDR3 length is 15 residues. The CDR3 DNA is TGCGCCAGCAGCTTGACCGGGACAGGGATCGACGAGCAGTACTTC. Translated, it gives CASSLTGTGIDEQYF.

The chain is built from TRBV5-1 and TRBJ2-3; D not certain. Germline CDR1 is SGHRS and CDR2 is YFSETQ. This CDR3 has 15 amino acids. V was trimmed by 0 bases and J by 0 bases, leaving 8 bases between them. CDR3 DNA sequence: TGCGCCAGCAGCTTGGGTCAGACTAGCACAGATACGCAGTATTTT. Its translation is CASSLGQTSTDTQYF.

The gene calls are TRBV11-2 and TRBJ2-2; TRBD1 might be the D (8 bases). CDR1 is SGHAT and CDR2 is FQNNGV in the germline V gene. The CDR3 covers 18 residues. With 6 bases removed from V and 1 base from J, the gap between germline ends came to 21 bases. CDR3 sequence (DNA): TGTGCCAGCAGTTCCACAGGGGGGGCACCCCGGAACACCGGGGAGCTGTTTTTT. It codes for CASSSTGGAPRNTGELFF.

This clone has just one count. This sequence joins TRBV7-8 and TRBJ1-2; D gene uncertain. Germline V CDR1 and CDR2: SGHVS, FQNEAQ. V lost 5 bases, J lost 2 bases, and 12 bases lay in between. The CDR3 consists of 14 residues. CDR3 sequence (DNA): TGTGCCAGCAGCCCCGTTGAGGTCAACTATGGCTACACCTTC. Protein product: CASSPVEVNYGYTF.

This chain connects TRBV28 to TRBJ2-1; the D is unclear. Germline CDR1 MDHEN, CDR2 SYDVKM. V lost 0 bases, J lost 0 bases, and 9 bases lay in between. This CDR3 is 16 amino acids long. The CDR3 reads CASSLWARPSYNEQFF. The CDR3 DNA is TGTGCCAGCAGTTTATGGGCTAGGCCCTCCTACAATGAGCAGTTCTTC.

This clone was seen a few times. The chain combines TRBV5-1 with TRBJ2-2, with D tentatively TRBD2 (5 bases). Trimming removed 1 base from V and 6 bases from J, with 7 bases in between. CDR3 length: 13 amino acids. CDR1 and CDR2 (germline): SGHRS, YFSETQ. CDR3 DNA: TGCGCCAGCAGCTTGAGGGAGTCCGGGGAGCTGTTTTTT. It yields the protein CASSLRESGELFF.

The J gene is TRBJ2-5, the V gene TRBV7-6, with 13 positions matching TRBD2. With V trimmed by 1 base and J by 4 bases, 6 bases remained unmatched. Per the germline V gene, CDR1 is SGHVS and CDR2 is FNYEAQ. The CDR3 has 17 residues. CDR3 sequence reads: CASSLVQLAGGAETQYF. CDR3 DNA sequence: TGTGCCAGCAGCTTAGTCCAACTAGCGGGAGGGGCAGAGACCCAGTACTTC.

The chain recombines TRBV11-3 with TRBJ2-5, with 12 bases matching TRBD2. Germline V gene sequence: CDR1 SGHNT, CDR2 YENEEA. After removal of 5 bases from V and 11 bases from J, the junction contained 6 bases not matched to a gene. The CDR3 contains 13 residues. In DNA, the CDR3 is TGTGCCAGCAGCCCAGGGACTAGCGGGCCGCAGTACTTC. Amino acids: CASSPGTSGPQYF.

V is TRBV19 and J is TRBJ2-6; 12 bases match TRBD2. J was trimmed by 2 bases and V by 0 bases; bases with no gene match: 8. CDR3 size: 20 residues. CDR1 is LNHDA, CDR2 SQIVND, per germline (reference sequence). The CDR3 DNA is TGTGCCAGTAGTATAGATTTCCCGCTAGCGGGAGGGACTGGGGCCAACGTCCTGACTTTC. Protein sequence: CASSIDFPLAGGTGANVLTF.

In this sample, this clone turned up once. J is TRBJ1-5 and V is TRBV28; 10 positions agree with TRBD1. The CDR3 is 17 amino acids. V lost 3 bases to trimming and J lost 9 bases; unmatched junction nucleotides: 14. Looked up from germline, CDR1 is MDHEN and CDR2 is SYDVKM. The DNA for the CDR3 is TGTGCCAGCAGTTTCTCCCCCGGGACAGGGGACAGCAGGCCCCAGCATTTT. Its translation is CASSFSPGTGDSRPQHF.

The chain recombines TRBV10-1 with TRBJ1-1, with 7 bases fitting TRBD1. V trimming: 6 bases; J trimming: 5 bases; junction bases outside the gene matches: 6. The CDR3 consists of 13 residues. CDR1 and CDR2 from the germline V gene are WNHNN and SYGVQD (reference sequence). The CDR3 here is CASSPTGVTEAFF. Written as DNA, the CDR3 is TGCGCCAGCAGCCCCACAGGGGTGACTGAAGCTTTCTTT.

This chain joins TRBV18 and TRBJ2-3; 10 bases fit TRBD1. CDR3 size: 15 residues. CDR1 and CDR2 (germline): KGHSH, LQKENI. With 4 bases clipped from V and 1 base from J, the junction kept 2 bases outside the gene matches. The CDR3 loop reads CASSRDRGGTDTQYF. CDR3 nucleotides: TGTGCCAGCTCACGGGACAGGGGTGGCACAGATACGCAGTATTTT.

Worth noting for this clone: At the DNA level, this CDR3 is encoded by other sequences in the same sample as well. The V and J genes are TRBV2 and TRBJ1-4, with a tentative D call TRBD1 (6 bases). Trimming stripped 7 bases from V and 8 bases from J, with 17 bases between. The germline CDR1 and CDR2 sequences are SNHLY and FYNNEI. The CDR3 extends over 14 amino acids. In nucleotides, the CDR3 is TGTGCCAGCATGACAGGAGGTGGCGGCGAAAAACTGTTTTTT. This codes for CASMTGGGGEKLFF.

The J gene is TRBJ1-6, the V gene TRBV9; D is perhaps TRBD1 (5 bases). The germline gives CDR1 SGDLS, CDR2 YYNGEE. Trimming removed 0 bases at V and 5 bases at J, with 6 bases between. This CDR3 contains 14 residues. CDR3 sequence reads: CASSVEGDNSPLHF. The CDR3 DNA follows: TGTGCCAGCAGCGTAGAAGGGGATAATTCACCCCTCCACTTT.

This clone was seen only once. The chain employs TRBV19 and TRBJ2-3; 7 bases are a match to TRBD2. Germline lookup yields CDR1 LNHDA and CDR2 SQIVND (reference sequence). The CDR3 extends over 19 amino acids. V was clipped by 5 bases and J by 3 bases; unmatched bases: 20. The CDR3 sequence: CASSHLSAGIVRRTDTQYF. In nucleotides, the CDR3 is TGTGCCAGTAGTCACTTATCAGCGGGAATCGTTAGGAGGACAGATACGCAGTATTTT.

V and J are TRBV7-9 and TRBJ2-5; 9 bases are a match to TRBD2. Per the germline V gene, CDR1 is SEHNR and CDR2 is FQNEAQ (reference sequence). CDR3 length: 15 amino acids. The J segment lost 5 bases and the V segment lost 2 bases, leaving 6 bases of the junction unmatched. The CDR3 region has the DNA TGTGCCAGCAGCTTAAGGCGGGCGGGAGGGGAGACCCAGTACTTC. Its translation is CASSLRRAGGETQYF.

This clone was seen once. The rearrangement joins TRBV27 to TRBJ1-1; 7 positions match TRBD1. V gave up 4 bases and J gave up 3 bases; unmatched junction bases: 8. Germline CDR1 is MNHEY and CDR2 is SMNVEV (reference sequence). The CDR3 loop spans 15 amino acids. The CDR3: CASSSIRGLHTEAFF. The CDR3 DNA reads as TGTGCCAGCAGTTCGATTAGGGGGCTCCACACTGAAGCTTTCTTT.

This rearrangement joins TRBV11-1 to TRBJ2-3, with a possible D match to TRBD2 (7 bases). V was shortened by 5 bases and J by 6 bases, with 12 bases between the two germline ends. Germline V gene data show CDR1 as SGHAT and CDR2 as FQDESV (reference sequence). The CDR3 length is 13 residues. In nucleotides, the CDR3 is TGTGCCAGCAGCCCCGGGGGGCGGGATACGCAGTATTTT. Encoded protein: CASSPGGRDTQYF. Drawing the rest from reference TRBV11-1 and TRBJ2-3, the complete variable domain is EAEVAQSPRYKITEKSQAVAFWCDPISGHATLYWYRQILGQGPELLVQFQDESVVDDSQLPKDRFSAERLKGVDSTLKIQPAELGDSAMYLCASSPGGRDTQYFGPGTRLTVL.

The rearrangement joins TRBV7-3 to TRBJ2-4, with 8 positions matching TRBD1. The ends lost 3 bases at V and 8 bases at J; junction bases unmatched: 6. This CDR3 has 14 amino acids. Germline V lookup: CDR1 SGHTA, CDR2 FQGTGA. The CDR3 is CASSLSGGADIQYF. CDR3 DNA sequence: TGTGCCAGCAGCTTGTCAGGGGGCGCAGACATTCAGTACTTC.

Concerning this clone: Mismatch with germline at one junction end may stem from a read error. The chain joins TRBV5-1 to TRBJ1-4, with D unresolved. There are 17 residues in the CDR3. Germline CDR1 and CDR2: SGHRS and YFSETQ. In nucleotides, the CDR3 is TGCGCCAGCAGCTTGGCCCCCGGCGGGCCTACTAATGAAAAACTGCTTTTT. Translated, it gives CASSLAPGGPTNEKLLF.